This T cell receptor (beta chain) was captured in a study of T cells after yellow fever vaccination. MiXCR, applied by TCRdb to the 5' RACE reads, yields one record per CDR3 protein. The sample contains fewer than 150,000 distinct CDR3 sequences, roughly 7.9% of which appear only once. The CDR3 contains 15 residues. The ends were cut back, 5 bases at V and 2 bases at J, with 15 bases in the middle. The V gene's germline CDR1 is DFQATT and CDR2 SNEGSKA (reference sequence). This clonotype turned up a few times. This rearrangement joins TRBV20-1 to TRBJ1-4; D gene ambiguous. This clonotype originated in a man aged 18-30 years who received the YFV17D yellow fever vaccine. Sequencing was performed on CD4+ T cells sorted from PBMCs, taken more than 35 days after the first yellow fever vaccination. This CDR3 reads CSADHNGVTNEKLFF. CDR3 sequence (DNA): TGCAGTGCTGACCACAACGGGGTGACTAATGAAAAACTGTTTTTT.